A selection of T cell receptor beta chains follows, all from one sample in a study of CD8+ T cells in alopecia areata. Here immunoSEQ multiplex PCR was the method, and the copy in TCRdb shows in-frame clones only, minus some. The sample yields about 200,000 clones, around three fifths seen once. Source: CD4+ T cells sorted from blood, taken at week 4, from a patient treated with tofacitinib. Receptor source: a human donor with alopecia areata. Both conserved end residues are part of each CDR3. Fields, in order: V gene, D gene, clone size, CDR3 length, J gene, CDR3 protein, CDR3 DNA. A D gene is named only where the DNA matches it firmly. For some rows the clone size is stated as once, few or many, or as a class when expanded; others skip it.

TRBV7-2,-,-,16,TRBJ2-3,CASSLTPLSMTDTQYF,TGTGCCAGCAGCTTAACTCCTCTTTCGATGACAGATACGCAGTATTTT
TRBV19,-,-,13,TRBJ2-7,CASSRTVTYEQYF,TGTGCCAGTAGTAGGACAGTCACCTACGAGCAGTACTTC
TRBV27,-,-,14,TRBJ2-7,CASSFNAASYEQYF,TGTGCCAGCAGTTTTAATGCGGCTTCCTACGAGCAGTACTTC
TRBV29-1,TRBD2,few,15,TRBJ2-5,CSVEEVHIGGATQYF,TGCAGCGTTGAAGAGGTTCATATCGGGGGGGCGACCCAGTACTTC
TRBV30,-,once,12,TRBJ1-2,CAWDYRGYGYTF,TGTGCCTGGGACTACCGGGGCTATGGCTACACCTTC
TRBV30,-,-,14,TRBJ2-2,CAWSDLQNRGELFF,TGTGCCTGGAGTGACCTCCAAAATCGTGGGGAGCTGTTTTTT
TRBV5-1,-,-,14,TRBJ1-1,CASSPGGQDTEAFF,TGCGCCAGCAGCCCGGGCGGTCAGGACACTGAAGCTTTCTTT
TRBV7-8,-,few,18,TRBJ2-3,CASSLGPRVPQNTDTQYF,TGTGCCAGCAGCTTAGGGCCGCGCGTCCCACAAAACACAGATACGCAGTATTTT
TRBV10-3,-,-,14,TRBJ1-3,CATQPDASGNTIYF,TGTGCCACCCAGCCCGACGCCTCTGGAAACACCATATATTTT
TRBV9,-,-,13,TRBJ2-3,CASSAPWVDTQYF,TGTGCCAGCAGCGCCCCTTGGGTGGATACGCAGTATTTT
TRBV5-4,-,-,15,TRBJ2-1,CASSSTRQSYNEQFF,TGTGCCAGCAGCTCGACTAGGCAATCCTACAATGAGCAGTTCTTC
TRBV5-1,TRBD1,-,15,TRBJ1-2,CASSGDRVGDYGYTF,TGCGCCAGCAGCGGCGACAGGGTTGGAGACTATGGCTACACCTTC
TRBV30,TRBD2,-,13,TRBJ2-3,CAWSRAGGDTQYF,TGTGCCTGGAGTAGGGCGGGAGGAGATACGCAGTATTTT
TRBV4-3,-,-,14,TRBJ2-7,CASSQFTGTPQQYF,TGCGCCAGCAGCCAATTTACCGGGACACCCCAGCAGTACTTC
TRBV29-1,-,-,14,TRBJ1-1,CSVAGLRRVTEAFF,TGCAGCGTTGCGGGTTTGCGGAGGGTCACTGAAGCTTTCTTT
TRBV7-4,-,once,11,TRBJ1-2,CASSPGYGYTF,TGTGCCAGCAGCCCAGGGTATGGCTACACCTTC
TRBV30,-,-,13,TRBJ2-3,CAYSDRSTDTQYF,TGTGCCTATTCGGACAGATCCACAGATACGCAGTATTTT
TRBV10-3,-,-,12,TRBJ2-7,CAIRSANLEQYF,TGTGCCATCAGGAGCGCCAACCTAGAGCAGTACTTC
TRBV20-1,-,-,11,TRBJ2-2,CSVQTPGELFF,TGCAGTGTACAAACCCCCGGGGAGCTGTTTTTT
TRBV18,TRBD1,few,15,TRBJ2-1,CASSTSTGGGNEQFF,TGTGCCAGCTCAACTTCGACAGGGGGAGGCAATGAGCAGTTCTTC
TRBV4-3,TRBD1,few,15,TRBJ2-4,CASSQGGDRKNIQYF,TGCGCCAGCAGCCAAGGGGGGGACAGGAAAAACATTCAGTACTTC
TRBV27,TRBD2,few,16,TRBJ2-1,CASSLGLAGPYNEQFF,TGTGCCAGCAGTCTGGGACTAGCGGGGCCCTACAATGAGCAGTTCTTC
TRBV5-6,TRBD1,-,14,TRBJ2-7,CASSLAGQGFEQYF,TGTGCCAGCAGCTTGGCGGGACAGGGGTTCGAACAGTACTTC
TRBV6-1,-,-,12,TRBJ2-1,CASSEGWIEQFF,TGTGCCAGCAGTGAAGGGTGGATTGAGCAGTTCTTC
TRBV6-5,-,few,12,TRBJ1-4,CASSSRTGKLFF,TGTGCCAGCAGTTCCCGGACGGGAAAACTGTTTTTT
TRBV5-1,-,-,14,TRBJ2-7,CASSRSAGDYEQYF,TGCGCCAGCAGCAGGTCGGCCGGAGACTACGAGCAGTACTTC
TRBV30,-,-,13,TRBJ1-6,CAWSWEKNSPLHF,TGTGCCTGGAGTTGGGAAAAGAATTCACCCCTCCACTTT